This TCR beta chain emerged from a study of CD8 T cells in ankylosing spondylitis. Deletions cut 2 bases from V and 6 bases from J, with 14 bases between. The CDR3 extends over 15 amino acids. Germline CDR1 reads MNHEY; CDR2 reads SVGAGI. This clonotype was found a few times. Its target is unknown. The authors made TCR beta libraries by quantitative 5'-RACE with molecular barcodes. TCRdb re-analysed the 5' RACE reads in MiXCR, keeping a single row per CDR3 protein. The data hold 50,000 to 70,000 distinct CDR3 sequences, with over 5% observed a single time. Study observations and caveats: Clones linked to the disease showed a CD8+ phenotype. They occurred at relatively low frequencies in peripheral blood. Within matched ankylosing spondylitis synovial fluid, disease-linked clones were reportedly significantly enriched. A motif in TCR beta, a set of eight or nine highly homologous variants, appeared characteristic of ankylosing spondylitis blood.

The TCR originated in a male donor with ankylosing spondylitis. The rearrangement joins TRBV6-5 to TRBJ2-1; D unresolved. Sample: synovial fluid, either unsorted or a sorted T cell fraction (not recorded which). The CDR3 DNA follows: TGTGCCAGCAGTTACGTGGCTACTAAAATCAATGAGCAGTTCTTC. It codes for CASSYVATKINEQFF.